A single sample is the source of the 20 T cell receptor beta chains below, sequenced in a study of Graves' ophthalmopathy and Graves' hyperthyroidism. Amplification of TCR beta CDR3 regions used RNA transcripts. In the first round, RT-PCR was carried out with HTBI primers, and a multiplex PCR formed the second round. MiXCR, run by TCRdb on the multiplex PCR reads, gives a single entry per CDR3 protein. The table lists 200,000 to 250,000 distinct CDR3 sequences, around 50% of them singletons. Material: peripheral blood. The receptors shown here come from an adult man with Graves' ophthalmopathy.

This clonotype was observed at least ten times. V usage is TRBV29-1 and J usage is TRBJ1-2; 7 bases align to TRBD1. The CDR3 is 17 amino acids. Germline V gives CDR1 SQVTM, CDR2 ANQGSEA. The trim removed 0 bases at V and 6 bases at J, leaving 16 bases unmatched. CDR3 amino acids: CSVEDSVPRRGQDGYTF. The CDR3 DNA sequence: TGCAGCGTTGAAGATTCTGTCCCAAGGAGGGGGCAGGATGGCTACACCTTC.

The genes are TRBV6-1 and TRBJ1-4, with 8 bases aligning to TRBD1. The CDR3 is made up of 15 amino acids. CDR1 is MNHNS, CDR2 SASEGT, per germline. V trimming: 5 bases; J trimming: 7 bases; junction bases outside the gene matches: 9. As DNA, the CDR3 is TGTGCCAGCAGTTTATCGTGGCAGGGGGCTGAAAAACTGTTTTTT. Protein: CASSLSWQGAEKLFF.

This clonotype occurred a few times. V usage is TRBV2 and J usage is TRBJ2-7, with TRBD1 matching over 8 bases. Germline CDR1 SNHLY, CDR2 FYNNEI. Trimming at V came to 8 bases and at J to 5 bases, leaving 5 bases not matched to a gene. The CDR3 runs to 12 residues. CDR3 in amino acids: CASWTGSDEQYF. The CDR3 DNA reads TGTGCCAGCTGGACAGGGTCGGACGAGCAGTACTTC. Together with reference TRBV2 and TRBJ2-7, the CDR3 gives the full variable domain: EPEVTQTPSHQVTQMGQEVILRCVPISNHLYFYWYRQILGQKVEFLVSFYNNEISEKSEIFDDQFSVERPDGSNFTLKIRSTKLEDSAMYFCASWTGSDEQYFGPGTRLTVT.

This sequence joins TRBV29-1 and TRBJ1-1, with TRBD1 matching over 8 bases. V gave up 8 bases and J gave up 2 bases; unmatched junction bases: 13. The CDR3 runs 15 residues. Germline V gives CDR1 SQVTM, CDR2 ANQGSEA. The DNA of the CDR3 is TGCAGCAGTTCAGGGGGCGCGGTAAGAAACACTGAAGCTTTCTTT. This encodes CSSSGGAVRNTEAFF.

A note on this clonotype: An end of the junction differs from the germline gene, which may be a read error. The rearrangement links TRBV10-3 to TRBJ2-5; D is uncertain. The CDR3 is 13 amino acids. Germline V gives CDR1 ENHRY, CDR2 SYGVKD. The CDR3 DNA sequence: TGTGCCAGCAGTCTGGACCGCTGGGGGACCCAGTACTTC. Amino acid sequence: CASSLDRWGTQYF.

The chain joins TRBV9 to TRBJ2-7; TRBD1 matches at 9 bases. Trimming cost V 8 bases and J 6 bases; bases outside gene matches: 12. The length of the CDR3 is 14 residues. The germline CDR1 and CDR2 sequences are SGDLS and YYNGEE. CDR3 sequence: CASTPGTGRSEQYF. CDR3 bases: TGTGCCAGTACCCCCGGGACAGGGAGAAGCGAGCAGTACTTC.

The chain recombines TRBV7-9 with TRBJ2-5, with a tentative D call TRBD1 (6 bases). Germline V gene lookup returns CDR1 SEHNR and CDR2 FQNEAQ (reference sequence). The CDR3 has 14 residues. Trimming removed 4 bases at V and 2 bases at J, with 11 bases between. CDR3 DNA sequence: TGTGCCAGCAGCTCACCACAGGGACAAGAGACCCAGTACTTC. It codes for CASSSPQGQETQYF. Looking up the rest from reference TRBV7-9 and TRBJ2-5 gives the full variable domain: DTGVSQNPRHKITKRGQNVTFRCDPISEHNRLYWYRQTLGQGPEFLTYFQNEAQLEKSRLLSDRFSAERPKGSFSTLEIQRTEQGDSAMYLCASSSPQGQETQYFGPGTRLLVL.

V and J are TRBV20-1 and TRBJ1-2, with 10 bases that match TRBD1. Germline CDR1 DFQATT, CDR2 SNEGSKA (reference sequence). Unmatched junction bases numbered 6, after V lost 5 bases and J lost 3 bases. The CDR3 loop spans 14 amino acids. This CDR3 is CSAVDRGVYYGYTF. In nucleotides, the CDR3 is TGCAGTGCTGTGGACAGGGGGGTTTACTATGGCTACACCTTC.

The V and J genes are TRBV15 and TRBJ1-1, with TRBD1 matching 7 bases. J was trimmed by 5 bases and V by 2 bases; bases with no gene match: 8. The CDR3 has 15 amino acids. CDR1 and CDR2 (germline): LNHNV, YYDKDF (reference sequence). CDR3 sequence reads: CATSRPTTGSTEAFF. The CDR3 DNA sequence: TGTGCCACCAGCAGACCGACGACAGGGAGTACTGAAGCTTTCTTT.

This clonotype has just a few counts. The genes are TRBV2 and TRBJ2-1; D possibly corresponds to TRBD2 (6 bases). CDR3 length: 15 residues. The ends were cut back, 8 bases at V and 9 bases at J, with 23 bases in the middle. Germline V gene data show CDR1 as SNHLY and CDR2 as FYNNEI. The CDR3 nucleotides are TGTGCCAGCGCCCTACGCAGACTAGGGCCAGTTGAGCAGTTCTTC. This encodes CASALRRLGPVEQFF.

A few counts support this clonotype. The chain links TRBV20-1 to TRBJ2-2; D gene uncertain. This CDR3 has 15 amino acids. V lost 0 bases to trimming and J lost 5 bases, with 13 bases between them. CDR1 DFQATT and CDR2 SNEGSKA come from the germline V gene (reference sequence). CDR3 protein: CSARDSRLGTGELFF. The CDR3 nucleotides read TGCAGTGCTAGAGATTCCAGGTTAGGGACCGGGGAGCTGTTTTTT.

This clonotype was counted between two and nine times. CDR3 sequence (DNA): TGTGCCGGTGGACAGGGTCAGAGTTACGAGCAGTACTTC. Protein: CAGGQGQSYEQYF. This chain joins TRBV7-2 and TRBJ2-7; 8 positions agree with TRBD1. This CDR3 has 13 residues. The V and J ends lost 11 bases and 4 bases, in that order; junction bases with no gene match: 10. Germline CDR1 and CDR2: SGHTA and FQGNSA.

The chain links TRBV5-6 to TRBJ1-2; D is perhaps TRBD1 (6 bases). CDR3 length equals 12 residues. Per germline, CDR1 SGHDT and CDR2 YYEEEE. The V and J ends lost 0 bases and 14 bases respectively, with 14 bases between them. Here the CDR3 reads CASSLATGPGTF. The CDR3 nucleotides read TGTGCCAGCAGCTTGGCGACAGGACCGGGGACCTTC.

This clonotype was seen a few times. V gene TRBV25-1 combines with J gene TRBJ2-5; no clear D. Germline CDR1 MGHDK, CDR2 SYGVNS. The CDR3 is made up of 12 amino acids. V was shortened by 8 bases and J by 5 bases, with 12 bases between the two germline ends. The CDR3 nucleotides read TGTGCCAGCGGTCAAAGGGATGAGACCCAGTACTTC. Amino acid sequence: CASGQRDETQYF.

This clonotype was seen at least ten times. The J gene is TRBJ2-5, the V gene TRBV10-3; perhaps TRBD2 as D (6 bases). CDR1 ENHRY and CDR2 SYGVKD come from the germline V gene. The CDR3 loop spans 12 amino acids. Trimming cost V 3 bases and J 5 bases, with 7 bases left between them. The CDR3 protein is CAISERGETQYF. The CDR3 DNA sequence: TGTGCCATCAGTGAACGGGGGGAGACCCAGTACTTC.

The sample holds a few counts of this clonotype. The gene calls are TRBV10-3 and TRBJ1-2; no firm D call. Germline CDR1 reads ENHRY; CDR2 reads SYGVKD. The CDR3 has 15 residues. Trimming stripped 8 bases from V and 2 bases from J, with 18 bases between. The CDR3 DNA reads as TGTGCCATCCGGGTAGAGGGAGAAGCCAACTATGGCTACACCTTC. Amino acid sequence: CAIRVEGEANYGYTF.

The chain couples TRBV20-1 to TRBJ2-7, with TRBD2 identical over 10 bases. Per the germline V gene, CDR1 is DFQATT and CDR2 is SNEGSKA (reference sequence). This CDR3 contains 15 residues. V was clipped by 0 bases and J by 5 bases; unmatched bases: 7. Here the CDR3 DNA reads TGCAGTGCTAGAGATACGGGGACTAGCGTGGACGAGCAGTACTTC. This encodes CSARDTGTSVDEQYF.

The V gene is TRBV20-1, the J gene TRBJ1-4; perhaps TRBD1 as D (6 bases). The CDR3 is 12 amino acids. Trimming removed 6 bases at V and 8 bases at J, with 13 bases between. Germline V lookup: CDR1 DFQATT, CDR2 SNEGSKA (reference sequence). The CDR3 sequence: CSAPRGQEKLFF. The CDR3 DNA follows: TGCAGTGCCCCGAGGGGACAAGAAAAACTGTTTTTT.

This clonotype has a single count. Here the CDR3 omits its conserved ending phenylalanine or tryptophan, so a read error is the likely source. The V and J genes are TRBV20-1 and TRBJ1-5; 11 bases align to TRBD1. CDR3 length: 14 residues. V gave up 6 bases and J gave up 7 bases; unmatched junction bases: 8. From germline, CDR1 is DFQATT and CDR2 SNEGSKA (reference sequence). DNA for the CDR3: TGCAGTGCCTGGCGGACAGGGGGCAGGCAGCCCCAGCATCTT. Translation gives CSAWRTGGRQPQHL.

This clonotype was counted a single time. The chain couples TRBV19 to TRBJ2-7; D call uncertain. This CDR3 contains 11 residues. Trimming stripped 6 bases from V and 7 bases from J, with 10 bases between. The germline V gene has CDR1 LNHDA and CDR2 SQIVND (reference sequence). In nucleotides, the CDR3 is TGTGCCAGTAGGTCTCTGGGGGAGCAGTACTTC. It encodes CASRSLGEQYF.